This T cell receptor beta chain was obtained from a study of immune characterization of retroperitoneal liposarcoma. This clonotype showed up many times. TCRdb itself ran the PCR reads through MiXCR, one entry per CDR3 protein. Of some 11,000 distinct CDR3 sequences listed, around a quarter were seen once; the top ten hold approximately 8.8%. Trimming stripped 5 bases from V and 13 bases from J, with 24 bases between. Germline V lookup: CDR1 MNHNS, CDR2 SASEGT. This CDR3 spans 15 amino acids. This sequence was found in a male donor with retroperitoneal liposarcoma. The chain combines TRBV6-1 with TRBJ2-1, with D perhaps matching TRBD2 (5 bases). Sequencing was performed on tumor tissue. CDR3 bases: TGTGCCAGCAGTTCGGGGAACCAGGCTTTTAGCATTCAGTTCTTC. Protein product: CASSSGNQAFSIQFF.